Listed below are T cell receptor beta chains from one sample, sequenced in a study of chemoradiotherapy in HPV16-positive cancers. Clones were read by immunoSEQ multiplex PCR, and TCRdb kept only the in-frame ones, dropping some. This sample has about 68,000 clones; about 88% occur once, and the top ten carry over 4%. Here the sequenced sample was blood, taken from a patient who underwent chemoradiotherapy. These receptors were obtained from a human donor with HPV-associated anogenital cancer. The CDR3 runs from the conserved cysteine through the conserved F or W. The D gene is left open where the match is weak. Only some rows state a clone size, as once, few, many or a class for expanded clones.

v_gene	abundance	j_gene	d_gene	CDR3nt	CDR3aa
TRBV29-1	-	TRBJ2-7	-	TGCAGCGTTGTGGGCAGCTACTTTTCCTACGAGCAGTACTTC	CSVVGSYFSYEQYF
TRBV5-1	-	TRBJ2-2	-	TGCGCCAGCAGCTTCGCGAACACCGGGGAGCTGTTTTTT	CASSFANTGELFF
TRBV27	once	TRBJ2-5	TRBD2	TGTGCCAGCCGTCCGGGAGGGGGTTTGGAGACCCAGTACTTC	CASRPGGGLETQYF
TRBV18	-	TRBJ1-2	-	TGTGCCAGCTCACCAAATTCTGGGGAAGGCTACACCTTC	CASSPNSGEGYTF
TRBV2	-	TRBJ2-6	-	TGTGCCAGCACGCAGACCGGACTTCCCTCTGGGGCCAACGTCCTGACTTTC	CASTQTGLPSGANVLTF
TRBV10-2	-	TRBJ2-2	TRBD2	TGCGCCAGCAGTACGACTAGCGCCGGGGAGCTGTTTTTT	CASSTTSAGELFF
TRBV2	-	TRBJ1-1	TRBD1	TGTGCCAGCAGTAGGGACAGGGCGTGGACTGAAGCTTTCTTT	CASSRDRAWTEAFF
TRBV7-9	-	TRBJ2-3	-	TGTGCCAGCAGCACAGGGTCAGATACGCAGTATTTT	CASSTGSDTQYF
TRBV29-1	-	TRBJ2-5	TRBD1	TGCAGCGTTAGATATGGGACAGGGGGCCGAGGAGAGACCCAGTACTTC	CSVRYGTGGRGETQYF
TRBV27	-	TRBJ2-1	TRBD2	TGTGCCAGCAGTTCACTCCGGAATAGCGGGACCTACAATGAGCAGTTCTTC	CASSSLRNSGTYNEQFF
TRBV6-1	-	TRBJ1-2	-	TGTGCCAGCAGTGAAGGAAACTATGGCTACACCTTC	CASSEGNYGYTF
TRBV6-1	-	TRBJ2-1	-	TGTGCCAGCAGTGAAGATCCCATTGCGGGGGCAAATGAGCAGTTCTTC	CASSEDPIAGANEQFF
TRBV27	-	TRBJ2-2	-	TGTGCCAGCCACCCCGGGACCCGGACCGGGGAGCTGTTTTTT	CASHPGTRTGELFF
TRBV5-1	-	TRBJ2-6	TRBD2	TGCGCCAGCAGCTTGGCCTCTGCGGGGGGGCTCGGGACCAACGTCCTGACTTTC	CASSLASAGGLGTNVLTF
TRBV29-1	-	TRBJ2-2	TRBD2	TGCAGCGTCGGGAGGGCCGGGGCCGGGGAGCTGTTTTTT	CSVGRAGAGELFF
TRBV27	-	TRBJ2-1	-	TGTGCCAGCAGTTTTCTGGGGGCTCGGTTCTTC	CASSFLGARFF
TRBV7-9	-	TRBJ1-1	-	TGTGCCAGCAGTGTTGGGACAACCATGAACACTGAAGCTTTCTTT	CASSVGTTMNTEAFF
TRBV15	-	TRBJ1-1	TRBD1	TGTGCCACCAGCAGAGGGACAGGGGGAAACACTGAAGCTTTCTTT	CATSRGTGGNTEAFF
TRBV19	-	TRBJ1-3	-	TGTGCCAGTAGTATATCCGCGTACTCTGGAAACACCATATATTTT	CASSISAYSGNTIYF
TRBV28	-	TRBJ2-1	TRBD2	TGTGCCAGCAGTCGCTTTGGCGGGAGATATTACAATGAGCAGTTCTTC	CASSRFGGRYYNEQFF
TRBV23-1	-	TRBJ1-2	-	TGCGCCAGCAGTCAATCGGGGCGGCCCACTAACTATGGCTACACCTTC	CASSQSGRPTNYGYTF
TRBV19	-	TRBJ1-5	TRBD1	TGTGCCAGTAGTACTCGACGACAGGGGGGAGATCAGCCCCAGCATTTT	CASSTRRQGGDQPQHF
TRBV5-4	once	TRBJ1-6	TRBD1	TGTGCCAGCAGCCCAGGACAGGGGGGTTCACCCCTCCACTTT	CASSPGQGGSPLHF
TRBV15	-	TRBJ1-2	TRBD1	TGTGCCACCAGCAGAGATTTTTCGGAGGGGGCAAGCTATGGCTACACCTTC	CATSRDFSEGASYGYTF
TRBV11-2	-	TRBJ1-6	-	TGTGCCAGCAGCGCCCGGTTAAGGGGGGTAAAGAATTCACCCCTCCACTTT	CASSARLRGVKNSPLHF
TRBV6-7	-	TRBJ2-3	TRBD2	TGTGCCAGCAGTTACTTACCGACTAGCTCAGAACCAGATACGCAGTATTTT	CASSYLPTSSEPDTQYF
TRBV30	-	TRBJ1-3	-	TGTGCCTGGAGCCCGGGGGACGGGCGAGCCAACACCATATATTTT	CAWSPGDGRANTIYF
TRBV18	medium-sized	TRBJ1-1	-	TGTGCCAGCTCACAGGGACCGCTTGAAGCTTTCTTT	CASSQGPLEAFF
TRBV6-1	-	TRBJ2-3	-	TGTGCCAGCAGTGAAGGAAGCGGGAGCACAGATACGCAGTATTTT	CASSEGSGSTDTQYF
TRBV5-1	-	TRBJ2-1	TRBD1	TGCGCCAGCAGCCTCATAAAGGGAGGACAGGGGGCGTCAAACAATGAGCAGTTCTTC	CASSLIKGGQGASNNEQFF
TRBV19	once	TRBJ1-1	TRBD1	TGTGCCAGTAGTAGTAACAGGGGGAACACTGAAGCTTTCTTT	CASSSNRGNTEAFF
TRBV27	-	TRBJ2-3	-	TGTGCCAGCAGCTACGTAGGGTTAGGCACAGATACGCAGTATTTT	CASSYVGLGTDTQYF
TRBV5-4	few	TRBJ1-6	TRBD1	TGTGCCAGCAGCAGCCGGGACAGGGGGCACTCACCCCTCCACTTT	CASSSRDRGHSPLHF
TRBV19	-	TRBJ2-5	TRBD2	TGTGCCAGTAGTATAGCCGGGACTACCCAAGAGACCCAGTACTTC	CASSIAGTTQETQYF
TRBV6-1	-	TRBJ1-6	-	TGTGCCATCGGGATGTCGAATAATTCACCCCTCCACTTT	CAIGMSNNSPLHF
TRBV27	-	TRBJ1-6	-	TGTGCCAGCAGTGAAGGGAGTGGTTCACCCCTCCACTTT	CASSEGSGSPLHF
TRBV7-6	-	TRBJ2-3	TRBD2	TGTGCCAGCAGCTTTGAGCGGGGGGGCACTAGCACAGATACGCAGTATTTT	CASSFERGGTSTDTQYF
TRBV11-3	-	TRBJ1-1	TRBD1	TGTGCCAGCAGCCCAGGGGGCGGAAGGACTGAAGCTTTCTTT	CASSPGGGRTEAFF
TRBV6-6	-	TRBJ2-2	-	TGTGCCAGCAGTTACTCCCCGGGGCTGGGCACCGGGGAGCTGTTTTTT	CASSYSPGLGTGELFF
TRBV6-5	-	TRBJ1-2	-	TGTGCCAGCAGTATCCTTGCGGGACCCTTATATGGCTACACCTTC	CASSILAGPLYGYTF
TRBV9	-	TRBJ1-2	TRBD1	TGTGCCAGCAGCCCCGGGACAGGGGGCCCCTATGGCTACACCTTC	CASSPGTGGPYGYTF
TRBV5-1	-	TRBJ1-1	-	TGCGCCAGCAGCGACATCAATAGAGACGCTGAAGCTTTCTTT	CASSDINRDAEAFF
TRBV19	once	TRBJ1-5	-	TGTGCCAGTAGTATAGTTGAGGTGAATCAGCCCCAGCATTTT	CASSIVEVNQPQHF
TRBV30	-	TRBJ1-1	-	TGTGCCTGGAGTGTTGTAGGGAGGATCACTGAAGCTTTCTTT	CAWSVVGRITEAFF
TRBV28	-	TRBJ1-1	-	TGTGCCAGCAGTTTGTGGGGGGGTACTGAAGCTTTCTTT	CASSLWGGTEAFF
TRBV6-5	-	TRBJ1-2	-	TGTGCCAGCAGTTACTCTTGGAACTATGGCTACACCTTC	CASSYSWNYGYTF
TRBV9	once	TRBJ2-3	TRBD2	TGTGCCAGCAGCGTAGAAGCGATAGCGGGGCTCACAGATACGCAGTATTTT	CASSVEAIAGLTDTQYF
TRBV9	-	TRBJ2-2	TRBD1	TGTGCCAGCAGCGTAGCAGGGGGCACGAACACCGGGGAGCTGTTTTTT	CASSVAGGTNTGELFF
TRBV29-1	-	TRBJ2-1	TRBD1	TGCAGCGTCGCCCCCGGACAGGGGGCACGGGTGGGGCAGTTCTTC	CSVAPGQGARVGQFF
TRBV6-6	-	TRBJ2-7	TRBD1	TGTGCCAGCAGTTACACTCAGGGGGCTCTCGAGCAGTACTTC	CASSYTQGALEQYF
TRBV5-1	-	TRBJ2-5	-	TGCGCCAGCAGCTTCTCAGAGACCCAGTACTTC	CASSFSETQYF
TRBV2	-	TRBJ1-1	TRBD1	TGTGCCAGCAGAGGCAGGACAGGCGGGAACACTGAAGCTTTCTTT	CASRGRTGGNTEAFF
TRBV4-1	-	TRBJ2-3	TRBD2	TGCGCCAGCAGCCAAGAAGAGACGGGACTAGCGGGAGACCCTGGGACAGATACGCAGTATTTT	CASSQEETGLAGDPGTDTQYF
TRBV5-1	-	TRBJ2-3	-	TGCGCCAGCCGAGTCTTCGGGACTGGGGCAGATACGCAGTATTTT	CASRVFGTGADTQYF